The clone carrying this TCR beta chain was seen at least ten times. Its antigen is currently unknown. Per germline, CDR1 DFQATT and CDR2 SNEGSKA (reference sequence). The CDR3 totals 13 residues. V was clipped by 3 bases and J by 6 bases; unmatched bases: 5. The data derive from a study of identical twins. Study-level points and caveats: Beta out-of-frame sequences showed weaker excess twin sharing.

Via MiXCR, TCRdb re-called the 5' RACE reads, giving one row per CDR3 protein. Seen here are 310,000 or so distinct CDR3 sequences, roughly 10% observed once, and the top ten hold 5.5% to 9%. These data also formed part of another study, on yellow fever vaccine responses in identical twins. That paper notes: On the reported evidence, twins' vaccine T cell responses seemed partly convergent and partly personalized.

Material: CD8+ T cells sorted from blood. The chain uses TRBV20-1 and TRBJ2-3; 8 nucleotides line up with TRBD2. This sequence was found in a young woman in good health. CDR3 bases: TGCAGTGCTAGGGGACTAGTGGAGGATACGCAGTATTTT. Amino acids: CSARGLVEDTQYF.